This T cell receptor (beta chain) was recovered during a study of shared clonotypes between healthy human individuals. Study background: The study drew on a couple of women and three men aged 18 to 49 as donors.

In the original workflow: As immunoSEQ supplied junction-only sequences (without quality scores), filtering differed. TCRdb keeps only in-frame clones here, not all; method: immunoSEQ multiplex PCR. The DNA gave D and trimming, while V, J and clone size come from that table. The sample includes a few hundred thousand clones, approximately 74% of them seen just once. Sequenced sample: memory CD4+ T cells sorted from blood. The subset is: CD45RA-negative fraction. This clonotype was obtained from a man in his thirties or forties in good health.

The CDR3 nucleotides read TGTGCCAGCAGTACCCCGCAGGGGTCGAAGTATTTT. Translating it yields CASSTPQGSKYF. The gene calls are TRBV6-6 and TRBJ2-3, with a weak D call TRBD1 (6 bases). Trimming cost V 5 bases and J 13 bases, with 16 bases left between them. The germline V gene has CDR1 MNHNY and CDR2 SVGAGI (reference sequence). The CDR3 contains 12 residues.